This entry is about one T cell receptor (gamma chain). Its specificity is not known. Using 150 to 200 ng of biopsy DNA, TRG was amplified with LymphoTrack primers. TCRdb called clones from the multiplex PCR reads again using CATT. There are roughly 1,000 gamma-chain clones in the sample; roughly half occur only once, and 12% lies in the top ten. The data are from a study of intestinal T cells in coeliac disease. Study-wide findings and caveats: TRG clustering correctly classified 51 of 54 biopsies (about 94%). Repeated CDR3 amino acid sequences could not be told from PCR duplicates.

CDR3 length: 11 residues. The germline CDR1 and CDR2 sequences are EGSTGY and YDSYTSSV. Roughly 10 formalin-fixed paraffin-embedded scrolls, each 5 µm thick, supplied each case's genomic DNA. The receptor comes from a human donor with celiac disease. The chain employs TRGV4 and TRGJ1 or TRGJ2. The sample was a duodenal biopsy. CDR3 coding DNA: TGTGCACCTGGGATAATTTCAGAAAAACTCTTT. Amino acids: CAPGIISEKLF.